These T cell receptor beta chains were read from a single sample in a study of CD8 T cells in Susac syndrome. MiXCR, applied by TCRdb to the immunoSEQ multiplex PCR reads, yields one record per CDR3 protein. The sample carries hundreds of thousands of distinct CDR3 sequences, approximately 85% recorded once. What was sequenced was CD8+ T cells from PBMCs. These TCRs come from a human donor with multiple sclerosis. The CDR3 runs from the conserved cysteine through the conserved F or W. Each record gives: CDR3 DNA, CDR3 protein, V gene, J gene, clone size, D gene. A D gene is named only where the DNA matches it firmly. Clone size is stated in some rows and not others, as once, few, many or a class when expanded.

cdr3_nt: TGTGCCAGCAGCTTAGGGGGGGACACCATATATTTT; cdr3_aa: CASSLGGDTIYF; v_call: TRBV7-9; j_call: TRBJ1-3; clone_size: .; d_call: .
cdr3_nt: TGCGCCAGCAGCCAGATCCCTCTCGGAGAGACCCAGTACTTC; cdr3_aa: CASSQIPLGETQYF; v_call: TRBV4-1; j_call: TRBJ2-5; clone_size: .; d_call: .
cdr3_nt: TGTGCCAGCAGTGAATCCAACATCCTCCCCCCCCAAGAGACCCAGTACTTC; cdr3_aa: CASSESNILPPQETQYF; v_call: TRBV2; j_call: TRBJ2-5; clone_size: .; d_call: .
cdr3_nt: TGCAGTGCTAGAGAGGATGCTAGCGGAATTTACGAGCAGTACTTC; cdr3_aa: CSAREDASGIYEQYF; v_call: TRBV20-1; j_call: TRBJ2-7; clone_size: few; d_call: TRBD2
cdr3_nt: TGTGCCAGCAGCTTCGCGGCTATCCGAGGAGGGGAGCTGTTTTTT; cdr3_aa: CASSFAAIRGGELFF; v_call: TRBV7-9; j_call: TRBJ2-2; clone_size: .; d_call: .
cdr3_nt: TGTGCCAGCAGTTATGCAGGGAGCAGCTCCTACGAGCAGTACTTC; cdr3_aa: CASSYAGSSSYEQYF; v_call: TRBV6-5; j_call: TRBJ2-7; clone_size: once; d_call: .
cdr3_nt: TGTGCCAGCAGCCCCCCAGAGGGGGAGCGCGAAAAACTGTTTTTT; cdr3_aa: CASSPPEGEREKLFF; v_call: TRBV7-9; j_call: TRBJ1-4; clone_size: .; d_call: .
cdr3_nt: TGTGCCAGCGCCTCCGGACAGACCTACGAGCAGTACTTC; cdr3_aa: CASASGQTYEQYF; v_call: TRBV27; j_call: TRBJ2-7; clone_size: few; d_call: .
cdr3_nt: TGTGCCAGCTCCGCGACAGGTATGGGCTACAATGAGCAGTTCTTC; cdr3_aa: CASSATGMGYNEQFF; v_call: TRBV18; j_call: TRBJ2-1; clone_size: once; d_call: .
cdr3_nt: TGTGCCAGCAGTTACGGGACAGGGGACACCGGGGAGCTGTTTTTT; cdr3_aa: CASSYGTGDTGELFF; v_call: TRBV6-5; j_call: TRBJ2-2; clone_size: .; d_call: TRBD1
cdr3_nt: TGTGCCAGCAGCCTGCGGACAGGGGGCGGCTATGGCTACACCTTC; cdr3_aa: CASSLRTGGGYGYTF; v_call: TRBV9; j_call: TRBJ1-2; clone_size: .; d_call: TRBD1
cdr3_nt: TGTGCCAGCAGTGAGGGGGTGGCCGCCTACGAGCAGTACTTC; cdr3_aa: CASSEGVAAYEQYF; v_call: TRBV2; j_call: TRBJ2-7; clone_size: .; d_call: .
cdr3_nt: TGTGCCAGCAGCTTAGATTCGGGCCTACCTGAAGCTTTCTTT; cdr3_aa: CASSLDSGLPEAFF; v_call: TRBV11-2; j_call: TRBJ1-1; clone_size: .; d_call: .
cdr3_nt: TGCAGTGCTAGGACCGGGACAGTGCAGTTCTTC; cdr3_aa: CSARTGTVQFF; v_call: TRBV20-1; j_call: TRBJ2-1; clone_size: .; d_call: TRBD1
cdr3_nt: TGTGCCAGCAGACAACGACAGTTCCCCAGGGAGCAGTTCTTC; cdr3_aa: CASRQRQFPREQFF; v_call: TRBV12-3/TRBV12-4; j_call: TRBJ2-1; clone_size: .; d_call: .
cdr3_nt: TGCAGTGCTAGTAACCTAGGTCGGGATCAGCCCCAGCATTTT; cdr3_aa: CSASNLGRDQPQHF; v_call: TRBV20-1; j_call: TRBJ1-5; clone_size: .; d_call: .
cdr3_nt: TGCGCCAGCGCTGACTCCCCTCAGGACGAGCAGTTCTTC; cdr3_aa: CASADSPQDEQFF; v_call: TRBV10-2; j_call: TRBJ2-1; clone_size: .; d_call: .
cdr3_nt: TGTGCCAGCAGCTTTGGGACTAGCGGGAGAGACGAGCAGTACTTC; cdr3_aa: CASSFGTSGRDEQYF; v_call: TRBV7-9; j_call: TRBJ2-7; clone_size: .; d_call: TRBD2
cdr3_nt: TGTGCCTGGCATACAGGGATTGGAGAGACCCAGTACTTC; cdr3_aa: CAWHTGIGETQYF; v_call: TRBV30; j_call: TRBJ2-5; clone_size: .; d_call: .
cdr3_nt: TGTGCCAGCAGTCTCACAGGGGCCGTTTACAATGAGCAGTTCTTC; cdr3_aa: CASSLTGAVYNEQFF; v_call: TRBV3-1; j_call: TRBJ2-1; clone_size: .; d_call: TRBD1
cdr3_nt: TGTGCCAGCAGTTCGAGTGGGAGATTCAATGAGCAGTTCTTC; cdr3_aa: CASSSSGRFNEQFF; v_call: TRBV28; j_call: TRBJ2-1; clone_size: .; d_call: .
cdr3_nt: TGTGCCAGCAGCGTGACTACGAGCTCCTACAATGAGCAGTTCTTC; cdr3_aa: CASSVTTSSYNEQFF; v_call: TRBV5-4; j_call: TRBJ2-1; clone_size: .; d_call: .
cdr3_nt: TGTGCCAGCAGCTCAGGATGGACAGGGAACAATGAGCAGTTCTTC; cdr3_aa: CASSSGWTGNNEQFF; v_call: TRBV11-3; j_call: TRBJ2-1; clone_size: .; d_call: TRBD1
cdr3_nt: TGTGCCAGCAGCTTGAGGGTCATCACTGAAGCTTTCTTT; cdr3_aa: CASSLRVITEAFF; v_call: TRBV5-6; j_call: TRBJ1-1; clone_size: .; d_call: .
cdr3_nt: TGTGCCAGCAGCGTAACGGACGTCCCTAACTATGGCTACACCTTC; cdr3_aa: CASSVTDVPNYGYTF; v_call: TRBV9; j_call: TRBJ1-2; clone_size: once; d_call: .
cdr3_nt: TGTGCCAGCACCGTAGCGGGACTAGTCTACGAGCAGTACTTC; cdr3_aa: CASTVAGLVYEQYF; v_call: TRBV5-6; j_call: TRBJ2-7; clone_size: .; d_call: TRBD2
cdr3_nt: TGTGCCAGCAGCTGGACTACCCAAGAGACCCAGTACTTC; cdr3_aa: CASSWTTQETQYF; v_call: TRBV7-9; j_call: TRBJ2-5; clone_size: .; d_call: .
cdr3_nt: TGTGCCAGCAGTTTATTCGGCACCGGGGAGCTGTTTTTT; cdr3_aa: CASSLFGTGELFF; v_call: TRBV27; j_call: TRBJ2-2; clone_size: .; d_call: .
cdr3_nt: TGTGCCAGCAGTATACAGGGAGTTTTCTCTGAAAACACCATATATTTT; cdr3_aa: CASSIQGVFSENTIYF; v_call: TRBV28; j_call: TRBJ1-3; clone_size: .; d_call: .
cdr3_nt: TGTGCCAGCCCGCCACTACTAGCGGGGGGGCCGTCCGAGCAGTACTTC; cdr3_aa: CASPPLLAGGPSEQYF; v_call: TRBV2; j_call: TRBJ2-7; clone_size: .; d_call: TRBD2
cdr3_nt: TGTGCCAGCAGCCCTACGCGCGAACCCAATGAGCAGTTCTTC; cdr3_aa: CASSPTREPNEQFF; v_call: TRBV4-2; j_call: TRBJ2-1; clone_size: .; d_call: .
cdr3_nt: TGTGCCTGGAGTGTGGATCAAACTGGAAACACCATATATTTT; cdr3_aa: CAWSVDQTGNTIYF; v_call: TRBV30; j_call: TRBJ1-3; clone_size: .; d_call: .
cdr3_nt: TGTGCCAGCAGTTTCGGCCTGGCGGGCGAGCAGTACTTC; cdr3_aa: CASSFGLAGEQYF; v_call: TRBV27; j_call: TRBJ2-7; clone_size: .; d_call: .
cdr3_nt: TGTGCCAGCAGCTTCACATCTCAGAGCTCCTACAATGATCAGTTCTTC; cdr3_aa: CASSFTSQSSYNDQFF; v_call: TRBV7-9; j_call: TRBJ2-1; clone_size: .; d_call: .
cdr3_nt: TGCGCCAGCAGCTTGGCCGAAGGGGCGAGTTTGAGCACTGAAGCTTTCTTT; cdr3_aa: CASSLAEGASLSTEAFF; v_call: TRBV5-1; j_call: TRBJ1-1; clone_size: .; d_call: .
cdr3_nt: TGTGCCAGCAGCTTAGGCGCGACTAGCGGGAGAGATGAGCAGTTCTTC; cdr3_aa: CASSLGATSGRDEQFF; v_call: TRBV11-2; j_call: TRBJ2-1; clone_size: .; d_call: TRBD2
cdr3_nt: TGTGCCAGCAGCAGAGGGGCAGACCAATACGAGCAGTACTTC; cdr3_aa: CASSRGADQYEQYF; v_call: TRBV7-9; j_call: TRBJ2-7; clone_size: few; d_call: .
cdr3_nt: TGTGCCAGTAGCCCTTCCGGGACAGGGGGCTACGAGCAGTACTTC; cdr3_aa: CASSPSGTGGYEQYF; v_call: TRBV19; j_call: TRBJ2-7; clone_size: .; d_call: TRBD1
cdr3_nt: TGCAGCGTTGTTGGCGGAGTAGCCTACGAGCAGTACTTC; cdr3_aa: CSVVGGVAYEQYF; v_call: TRBV29-1; j_call: TRBJ2-7; clone_size: .; d_call: .
cdr3_nt: TGTGCCTGGAGTGAGTCCCACGAGCAGTACTTC; cdr3_aa: CAWSESHEQYF; v_call: TRBV30; j_call: TRBJ2-7; clone_size: .; d_call: .
cdr3_nt: TGCAGCGTCTTCCTACAGGGGGCTAACTATGGCTACACCTTC; cdr3_aa: CSVFLQGANYGYTF; v_call: TRBV29-1; j_call: TRBJ1-2; clone_size: .; d_call: TRBD1
cdr3_nt: TGTGCCAGCAGTTTTCTGACACCCGTGACCACTGAAGCTTTCTTT; cdr3_aa: CASSFLTPVTTEAFF; v_call: TRBV28; j_call: TRBJ1-1; clone_size: once; d_call: .
cdr3_nt: TGTGCCAGCAGTCCAACGACTAGCGGGAGGCCAGATACGCAGTATTTT; cdr3_aa: CASSPTTSGRPDTQYF; v_call: TRBV27; j_call: TRBJ2-3; clone_size: once; d_call: TRBD2
cdr3_nt: TGTGCCAGCTGCCGATTCAGAGAAGTCACTGAAGCTTTCTTT; cdr3_aa: CASCRFREVTEAFF; v_call: TRBV6-2/TRBV6-3; j_call: TRBJ1-1; clone_size: .; d_call: .
cdr3_nt: TGTGCCAGCAGTCTTTCCGAGACAGGGGTGAACACTGAAGCTTTCTTT; cdr3_aa: CASSLSETGVNTEAFF; v_call: TRBV27; j_call: TRBJ1-1; clone_size: .; d_call: TRBD1
cdr3_nt: TGTGCCAGCAGGGACAGGATGGGCACTGAAGCTTTCTTT; cdr3_aa: CASRDRMGTEAFF; v_call: TRBV6-1; j_call: TRBJ1-1; clone_size: .; d_call: TRBD1
cdr3_nt: TGTGCCAGCAGTGACAGGACCAGGGAGGGCTCCTACGAGCAGTACTTC; cdr3_aa: CASSDRTREGSYEQYF; v_call: TRBV6-1; j_call: TRBJ2-7; clone_size: .; d_call: TRBD2
cdr3_nt: TGTGCCAGCAGTACTAGCGGGAGTCTCGACGAGCAGTACTTC; cdr3_aa: CASSTSGSLDEQYF; v_call: TRBV12-3/TRBV12-4; j_call: TRBJ2-7; clone_size: once; d_call: TRBD2
cdr3_nt: TGTGCCAGCAGCTTAGTTGCAAAGGGACACCCGGTCAGCTACGAGCAGTACTTC; cdr3_aa: CASSLVAKGHPVSYEQYF; v_call: TRBV7-2; j_call: TRBJ2-7; clone_size: .; d_call: .
cdr3_nt: TGTGCCAGCAGTTCGGACGGGTACTACGAGCAGTACTTC; cdr3_aa: CASSSDGYYEQYF; v_call: TRBV12-3/TRBV12-4; j_call: TRBJ2-7; clone_size: .; d_call: .
cdr3_nt: TGTGCCAGCAGTCACCTACGACTAGCGGAACACACAGATACGCAGTATTTT; cdr3_aa: CASSHLRLAEHTDTQYF; v_call: TRBV6-2/TRBV6-3; j_call: TRBJ2-3; clone_size: .; d_call: TRBD2